This T cell receptor beta chain was identified in a study of CXCR3-negative and CXCR3-positive naive CD8 T cells. Study outcomes and limitations: Memory, not naive, CXCR3-negative and CXCR3-positive cells differed in TRBV-TRBJ usage.

Definition of naive CD8+ T cells rested on a CD45RO-CCR7+CD27+CD95- profile. Germline V lookup: CDR1 SGHVS, CDR2 FNYEAQ. This CDR3 comprises 14 residues. In regard to this clonotype: Antigen: not known.

It was by 5' RACE with UMI labels that the TRB cDNA libraries were prepared. Reprocessing the 5' RACE reads, TCRdb reports a single entry for every CDR3 protein and omits DNA. The sample holds about 120,000 distinct CDR3 sequences. The TCR comes from a human donor in good health. Some clones in this sample may be carry-over from other donors' samples. The chain employs TRBV7-6 and TRBJ2-2. Specimen: naive CXCR3- CD8+ T cells from blood. Stated subset: CD45RO-CCR7+CD27+CD95- naive CD8+ T cells lacking CXCR3 (TNR3-). The CDR3: CASSSTENTGELFF.